The entry below gives a single T cell receptor beta chain sequence along with its context. The antigen remains unidentified. This sample was included in a study of T cell responses to AZD1222 COVID-19 vaccine. Measured with immunoSEQ multiplex PCR; TCRdb has only the in-frame clones, and not every one. The sample gives some 100,000 clones, more than 85% of which show up once; approximately 4.5% is in the top ten. Findings and caveats of the study: Repertoires in all cases were sampled only once the peak T cell response had passed.

This CDR3 is 15 amino acids long. With V trimmed by 4 bases and J by 4 bases, 5 bases remained unmatched. CDR1 and CDR2 (germline): SGHTA, FQGNSA. Here the sequenced sample was peripheral blood, taken on day 0 of AZD1222 vaccination. The receptor's source is an adult in good health. V and J are TRBV7-2 and TRBJ1-3, with 9 bases matching TRBD1. CDR3 sequence (DNA): TGTGCCAGCAGCTCTGACAGGGGGGGCGGAAACACCATATATTTT. Translation: CASSSDRGGGNTIYF. The variable domain in full, completed from reference TRBV7-2 and TRBJ1-3, reads GAGVSQSPSNKVTEKGKDVELRCDPISGHTALYWYRQSLGQGLEFLIYFQGNSAPDKSGLPSDRFSAERTGGSVSTLTIQRTQQEDSAVYLCASSSDRGGGNTIYFGEGSWLTVV.